A selection of T cell receptor beta chains follows, all from one sample in a study of blood T cell repertoires in COVID-19. Here immunoSEQ multiplex PCR was the method, and the copy in TCRdb shows in-frame clones only, minus some. This table holds about 150,000 clones, about nine tenths found once. The sample was peripheral blood. The receptors originated from a man between 50 and 59 years old who had recovered from COVID-19. The CDR3 runs from the conserved cysteine through the conserved F or W. The order of the fields is V gene, D gene, J gene, clone size, CDR3 protein, CDR3 DNA. D genes are given only for firm matches. Clone sizes are given selectively: once, few, many, or a class where the clone is expanded.

V gene: TRBV7-2; D gene: -; J gene: TRBJ2-3; clone size: -; CDR3 protein: CASSLAGGPRVTQYF; CDR3 DNA: TGTGCCAGCAGCTTAGCGGGGGGGCCCCGGGTTACGCAGTATTTT
V gene: TRBV5-1; D gene: -; J gene: TRBJ2-2; clone size: -; CDR3 protein: CASSLAGGANTGELFF; CDR3 DNA: TGCGCCAGCAGCTTGGCCGGGGGAGCGAACACCGGGGAGCTGTTTTTT
V gene: TRBV29-1; D gene: -; J gene: TRBJ2-3; clone size: -; CDR3 protein: CSGDTDTQYF; CDR3 DNA: TGCAGCGGAGACACAGATACGCAGTATTTT
V gene: TRBV6-1; D gene: TRBD1; J gene: TRBJ1-3; clone size: -; CDR3 protein: CASSELIEGASSGNTIYF; CDR3 DNA: TGTGCCAGCAGTGAATTGATAGAGGGGGCGAGCTCTGGAAACACCATATATTTT
V gene: TRBV23-1; D gene: -; J gene: TRBJ2-7; clone size: -; CDR3 protein: CASSQTRRTRSYEQYF; CDR3 DNA: TGCGCCAGCAGTCAAACAAGAAGAACCCGCTCCTACGAGCAGTACTTC
V gene: TRBV27; D gene: -; J gene: TRBJ2-3; clone size: once; CDR3 protein: CASSSPITDTQYF; CDR3 DNA: TGTGCCAGCAGTTCCCCAATCACAGATACGCAGTATTTT
V gene: TRBV3-1/TRBV3-2; D gene: -; J gene: TRBJ2-6; clone size: -; CDR3 protein: CASSPGVGAGANVLTF; CDR3 DNA: TGTGCCAGCAGCCCAGGGGTCGGGGCTGGGGCCAACGTCCTGACTTTC
V gene: TRBV2; D gene: TRBD2; J gene: TRBJ2-1; clone size: few; CDR3 protein: CASRKTSGGSSYNEQFF; CDR3 DNA: TGTGCCAGCAGGAAGACTAGCGGGGGGAGCTCCTACAATGAGCAGTTCTTC
V gene: TRBV27; D gene: -; J gene: TRBJ2-7; clone size: -; CDR3 protein: CASSLAGQQTYEQYF; CDR3 DNA: TGTGCCAGCAGCCTCGCCGGACAGCAGACCTACGAGCAGTACTTC
V gene: TRBV29-1; D gene: -; J gene: TRBJ1-2; clone size: -; CDR3 protein: CSVASGYGGYTF; CDR3 DNA: TGCAGCGTTGCTTCGGGATACGGTGGCTACACCTTC
V gene: TRBV5-1; D gene: TRBD2; J gene: TRBJ2-1; clone size: -; CDR3 protein: CASSLEAGGLRNEQFF; CDR3 DNA: TGCGCCAGCAGCTTGGAAGCGGGGGGGCTTCGGAATGAGCAGTTCTTC
V gene: TRBV25-1; D gene: -; J gene: TRBJ2-7; clone size: -; CDR3 protein: CASSFGAGYEQYF; CDR3 DNA: TGTGCCAGCAGTTTTGGGGCTGGCTACGAGCAGTACTTC
V gene: TRBV10-3; D gene: TRBD2; J gene: TRBJ2-1; clone size: -; CDR3 protein: CAIKLMAGGGNEQFF; CDR3 DNA: TGTGCCATCAAATTAATGGCGGGGGGGGGCAATGAGCAGTTCTTC
V gene: TRBV10-3; D gene: -; J gene: TRBJ2-5; clone size: -; CDR3 protein: CAISDPLSASTSRETQYF; CDR3 DNA: TGTGCCATCAGTGACCCTCTGTCGGCTAGTACGAGTCGAGAGACCCAGTACTTC
V gene: TRBV19; D gene: TRBD1; J gene: TRBJ1-5; clone size: -; CDR3 protein: CASRQGYSNQPQHF; CDR3 DNA: TGTGCCAGTAGACAGGGGTATAGCAATCAGCCCCAGCATTTT
V gene: TRBV2; D gene: -; J gene: TRBJ2-1; clone size: -; CDR3 protein: CASSERAGGNEQFF; CDR3 DNA: TGTGCCAGCAGTGAGAGGGCAGGGGGGAATGAGCAGTTCTTC
V gene: TRBV3-1/TRBV3-2; D gene: -; J gene: TRBJ2-1; clone size: -; CDR3 protein: CASSFRTDNEQFF; CDR3 DNA: TGTGCCAGCAGCTTCCGGACTGACAATGAGCAGTTCTTC
V gene: TRBV9; D gene: TRBD2; J gene: TRBJ2-1; clone size: -; CDR3 protein: CASSVGSRGDYNEQFF; CDR3 DNA: TGTGCCAGCAGCGTAGGTTCGCGGGGGGATTACAATGAGCAGTTCTTC
V gene: TRBV5-1; D gene: -; J gene: TRBJ2-6; clone size: -; CDR3 protein: CASSLESGSGANVLTF; CDR3 DNA: TGCGCCAGCAGCTTGGAGTCGGGGTCTGGGGCCAACGTCCTGACTTTC
V gene: TRBV11-2; D gene: TRBD2; J gene: TRBJ2-2; clone size: -; CDR3 protein: CASSFEAGGAGELFF; CDR3 DNA: TGTGCCAGCAGCTTCGAAGCGGGAGGGGCCGGGGAGCTGTTTTTT
V gene: TRBV4-3; D gene: TRBD1; J gene: TRBJ1-6; clone size: -; CDR3 protein: CASSQDPGTGGSPLHF; CDR3 DNA: TGCGCCAGCAGCCAAGACCCCGGGACAGGAGGATCACCCCTCCACTTT
V gene: TRBV9; D gene: TRBD2; J gene: TRBJ2-3; clone size: -; CDR3 protein: CASSVSGVSTDTQYF; CDR3 DNA: TGTGCCAGCAGCGTAAGCGGGGTAAGCACAGATACGCAGTATTTT
V gene: TRBV27; D gene: TRBD1; J gene: TRBJ2-7; clone size: -; CDR3 protein: CASSRIPGQGSEQYF; CDR3 DNA: TGTGCCAGCAGTCGCATTCCAGGACAGGGCTCCGAGCAGTACTTC
V gene: TRBV10-3; D gene: TRBD2; J gene: TRBJ2-1; clone size: -; CDR3 protein: CAISDGLAGDSSYNEQFF; CDR3 DNA: TGTGCCATCAGTGACGGACTAGCGGGGGATAGCTCCTACAATGAGCAGTTCTTC
V gene: TRBV30; D gene: -; J gene: TRBJ1-5; clone size: -; CDR3 protein: CAWSGGGSYSNQPQHF; CDR3 DNA: TGTGCCTGGAGTGGGGGGGGGTCGTATAGCAATCAGCCCCAGCATTTT
V gene: TRBV2; D gene: -; J gene: TRBJ2-3; clone size: -; CDR3 protein: CASSEGSSTDTQYF; CDR3 DNA: TGTGCCAGCAGTGAGGGCAGCAGCACAGATACGCAGTATTTT
V gene: TRBV19; D gene: TRBD1; J gene: TRBJ1-1; clone size: -; CDR3 protein: CASSRGTVNTEAFF; CDR3 DNA: TGTGCCAGTAGTAGAGGGACAGTGAACACTGAAGCTTTCTTT
V gene: TRBV29-1; D gene: -; J gene: TRBJ2-7; clone size: -; CDR3 protein: CSVNTGDLAYEQYF; CDR3 DNA: TGCAGCGTTAACACAGGTGATTTAGCCTACGAGCAGTACTTC
V gene: TRBV5-1; D gene: -; J gene: TRBJ1-1; clone size: -; CDR3 protein: CASSLDRVSTEAFF; CDR3 DNA: TGCGCCAGCAGCTTGGACAGGGTGTCCACTGAAGCTTTCTTT
V gene: TRBV5-1; D gene: -; J gene: TRBJ1-1; clone size: -; CDR3 protein: CASSPDKNTEAFF; CDR3 DNA: TGCGCCAGCAGCCCGGACAAGAACACTGAAGCTTTCTTT
V gene: TRBV4-1; D gene: TRBD1; J gene: TRBJ1-2; clone size: -; CDR3 protein: CASSQEGTGGLGYTF; CDR3 DNA: TGCGCCAGCAGCCAGGAGGGGACAGGGGGCCTTGGCTACACCTTC
V gene: TRBV5-1; D gene: TRBD2; J gene: TRBJ2-7; clone size: -; CDR3 protein: CASSTGTSAWYEQYF; CDR3 DNA: TGCGCCAGCAGCACGGGGACTAGTGCTTGGTACGAGCAGTACTTC
V gene: TRBV7-9; D gene: -; J gene: TRBJ2-7; clone size: once; CDR3 protein: CASSTPGHFYEQYF; CDR3 DNA: TGTGCCAGCAGCACCCCGGGACACTTTTACGAGCAGTACTTC
V gene: TRBV2; D gene: TRBD1; J gene: TRBJ1-2; clone size: -; CDR3 protein: CASRLTGVNYGYTF; CDR3 DNA: TGTGCCAGCAGGTTAACAGGGGTTAACTATGGCTACACCTTC
V gene: TRBV27; D gene: TRBD1; J gene: TRBJ1-2; clone size: -; CDR3 protein: CASSKQGLNYGYTF; CDR3 DNA: TGTGCCAGCTCTAAACAGGGGTTAAACTATGGCTACACCTTC
V gene: TRBV4-3; D gene: -; J gene: TRBJ2-5; clone size: -; CDR3 protein: CASSQAGVGSETQYF; CDR3 DNA: TGCGCCAGCAGCCAAGCCGGGGTAGGAAGTGAGACCCAGTACTTC
V gene: TRBV29-1; D gene: -; J gene: TRBJ1-3; clone size: -; CDR3 protein: CSARRGRAGNTIYF; CDR3 DNA: TGCAGCGCCCGGCGGGGAAGGGCGGGAAACACCATATATTTT
V gene: TRBV3-1/TRBV3-2; D gene: -; J gene: TRBJ2-3; clone size: -; CDR3 protein: CASSQPLGADTQYF; CDR3 DNA: TGTGCCAGCAGCCAACCCCTGGGAGCAGATACGCAGTATTTT
V gene: TRBV5-3; D gene: TRBD1; J gene: TRBJ2-7; clone size: -; CDR3 protein: CARSVHRGPPLEQYF; CDR3 DNA: TGTGCCAGAAGCGTGCACAGGGGCCCACCCCTCGAGCAGTACTTC
V gene: TRBV28; D gene: TRBD1; J gene: TRBJ2-7; clone size: -; CDR3 protein: CASSQTGQGAYEQYF; CDR3 DNA: TGTGCCAGCAGTCAAACCGGACAGGGAGCCTACGAGCAGTACTTC
V gene: TRBV9; D gene: TRBD2; J gene: TRBJ2-3; clone size: -; CDR3 protein: CASSVATSGGVLTDTQYF; CDR3 DNA: TGTGCCAGCAGCGTAGCTACTAGCGGGGGGGTATTGACAGATACGCAGTATTTT
V gene: TRBV7-2; D gene: -; J gene: TRBJ2-5; clone size: -; CDR3 protein: CASSLGVQETQYF; CDR3 DNA: TGTGCCAGCAGCTTAGGCGTACAAGAGACCCAGTACTTC
V gene: TRBV7-2; D gene: -; J gene: TRBJ2-7; clone size: once; CDR3 protein: CASRMSGTPYEQYF; CDR3 DNA: TGTGCCAGCAGGATGTCCGGGACACCCTACGAGCAGTACTTC
V gene: TRBV5-4; D gene: TRBD1; J gene: TRBJ1-4; clone size: -; CDR3 protein: CASSLSGTVEKLFF; CDR3 DNA: TGTGCCAGCAGCCTGTCCGGGACAGTTGAAAAACTGTTTTTT
V gene: TRBV24-1; D gene: TRBD1; J gene: TRBJ2-7; clone size: -; CDR3 protein: CATSDVPTGAPSSYEQYF; CDR3 DNA: TGTGCCACCAGTGACGTACCGACAGGGGCTCCGAGCTCCTACGAGCAGTACTTC
V gene: TRBV27; D gene: -; J gene: TRBJ1-5; clone size: -; CDR3 protein: CASSFMNQPQHF; CDR3 DNA: TGTGCCAGCAGTTTCATGAATCAGCCCCAGCATTTT
V gene: TRBV2; D gene: TRBD1; J gene: TRBJ1-3; clone size: medium-sized; CDR3 protein: CASSEAGGTGFLRSGNTIYF; CDR3 DNA: TGTGCCAGCAGTGAAGCCGGGGGGACAGGGTTCCTTCGGTCTGGAAACACCATATATTTT
V gene: TRBV6-5; D gene: -; J gene: TRBJ1-5; clone size: -; CDR3 protein: CASSYSRGGQPQHF; CDR3 DNA: TGTGCCAGCAGTTACTCGAGGGGGGGTCAGCCCCAGCATTTT
V gene: TRBV7-3; D gene: TRBD1; J gene: TRBJ2-7; clone size: -; CDR3 protein: CASPFGTGSEWVSYEQYF; CDR3 DNA: TGTGCCAGCCCCTTCGGGACAGGATCCGAGTGGGTCTCCTACGAGCAGTACTTC
V gene: TRBV12-3/TRBV12-4; D gene: TRBD2; J gene: TRBJ2-7; clone size: once; CDR3 protein: CASRAGVPYEQYF; CDR3 DNA: TGTGCCAGCAGGGCGGGGGTCCCCTACGAGCAGTACTTC
V gene: TRBV27; D gene: -; J gene: TRBJ1-2; clone size: -; CDR3 protein: CASSLQGNGYTF; CDR3 DNA: TGTGCCAGCAGTTTGCAGGGTAATGGCTACACCTTC
V gene: TRBV12-3/TRBV12-4; D gene: TRBD2; J gene: TRBJ2-5; clone size: -; CDR3 protein: CASSFGGEETQYF; CDR3 DNA: TGTGCCAGCAGTTTTGGGGGGGAAGAGACCCAGTACTTC
V gene: TRBV12-3/TRBV12-4; D gene: TRBD2; J gene: TRBJ2-3; clone size: -; CDR3 protein: CASRSSGGTQYF; CDR3 DNA: TGTGCCAGCAGGAGTAGCGGGGGAACGCAGTATTTT